The rows below give T cell receptor beta chains drawn from one sample of a study of T-cell reconstitution after alpha-beta-depleted transplantation in children. TCRdb processed the PCR reads anew with MiXCR; each CDR3 protein has one entry. Altogether around 180,000 distinct CDR3 sequences are present, approximately 10% being singletons, with the ten largest covering less than 15%. Sequencing was performed on PBMCs, taken before TCRalphabeta/CD19-depleted stem cell transplant. These receptors were collected from a boy aged 2 to 10 with acute myeloid leukemia, due to receive a stem cell transplant. Both conserved end residues are part of each CDR3. Fields, in order: J gene, clone size, V gene, D gene, CDR3 protein, CDR3 DNA. The D gene is left open where the match is weak. Size tells how often a clone was seen (once, few, many) or the class of an expanded clone, and some rows leave it out.

j_gene: TRBJ2-3
abundance: many
v_gene: TRBV20-1
d_gene: TRBD2
CDR3aa: CSARKSPSGRSTDTQYF
CDR3nt: TGCAGTGCTAGAAAATCTCCTAGCGGGAGAAGCACAGATACGCAGTATTTT

j_gene: TRBJ2-6
abundance: many
v_gene: TRBV20-1
d_gene: .
CDR3aa: CSAEWGANVLTF
CDR3nt: TGCAGTGCCGAGTGGGGGGCCAACGTCCTGACTTTC

j_gene: TRBJ2-2
abundance: many
v_gene: TRBV4-1
d_gene: TRBD2
CDR3aa: CASSPSGVLANTGELFF
CDR3nt: TGCGCCAGCAGCCCTAGCGGGGTGCTCGCGAACACCGGGGAGCTGTTTTTT

j_gene: TRBJ1-6
abundance: many
v_gene: TRBV27
d_gene: TRBD1
CDR3aa: CASSLSDRAHSPLHF
CDR3nt: TGTGCCAGCAGTTTGAGCGACAGGGCTCATTCACCCCTCCACTTT

j_gene: TRBJ1-6
abundance: many
v_gene: TRBV7-9
d_gene: .
CDR3aa: CASSLETDSPLHF
CDR3nt: TGTGCCAGCAGCTTAGAGACAGATTCACCCCTCCACTTT

j_gene: TRBJ1-2
abundance: many
v_gene: TRBV5-5
d_gene: .
CDR3aa: CASSFGQGLGYTF
CDR3nt: TGTGCCAGCAGCTTCGGGCAGGGGCTCGGCTACACCTTC

j_gene: TRBJ1-6
abundance: many
v_gene: TRBV9
d_gene: .
CDR3aa: CASSVGAWFDSPLHF
CDR3nt: TGTGCCAGCAGCGTAGGGGCATGGTTTGATTCACCCCTCCACTTT

j_gene: TRBJ2-2
abundance: few
v_gene: TRBV18
d_gene: .
CDR3aa: CASSPPKGSTMVTGELFF
CDR3nt: TGTGCCAGCTCACCACCGAAAGGGTCGACCATGGTCACCGGGGAGCTGTTTTTT

j_gene: TRBJ1-1
abundance: many
v_gene: TRBV20-1
d_gene: .
CDR3aa: CSALGHLEGDTEAFF
CDR3nt: TGCAGTGCTCTGGGACACCTGGAAGGGGACACTGAAGCTTTCTTT

j_gene: TRBJ2-1
abundance: many
v_gene: TRBV5-1
d_gene: .
CDR3aa: CASSLAGGSSYNEQFF
CDR3nt: TGCGCCAGCAGCTTGGCGGGTGGGAGCTCCTACAATGAGCAGTTCTTC

j_gene: TRBJ1-2
abundance: many
v_gene: TRBV6-5
d_gene: .
CDR3aa: CASSYSPEGHGYTF
CDR3nt: TGTGCCAGCAGTTACTCGCCGGAAGGGCATGGCTACACCTTC

j_gene: TRBJ2-7
abundance: many
v_gene: TRBV5-1
d_gene: TRBD2
CDR3aa: CASSWGLAGVEQYF
CDR3nt: TGCGCCAGCAGCTGGGGACTAGCGGGAGTCGAGCAGTACTTC

j_gene: TRBJ1-4
abundance: many
v_gene: TRBV18
d_gene: TRBD1
CDR3aa: CASSPGTGDEKLFF
CDR3nt: TGTGCCAGCTCACCCGGGACAGGGGATGAAAAACTGTTTTTT

j_gene: TRBJ2-6
abundance: many
v_gene: TRBV20-1
d_gene: .
CDR3aa: CSARAQPGANVLTF
CDR3nt: TGCAGTGCTAGGGCACAGCCCGGGGCCAACGTCCTGACTTTC

j_gene: TRBJ2-3
abundance: many
v_gene: TRBV18
d_gene: TRBD2
CDR3aa: CASSPPGGERDTQYF
CDR3nt: TGTGCCAGCTCACCTCCGGGAGGGGAGAGGGATACGCAGTATTTT

j_gene: TRBJ1-2
abundance: .
v_gene: TRBV11-2
d_gene: TRBD1
CDR3aa: CASSTSRQGYGYTF
CDR3nt: TGTGCCAGCAGCACATCCCGACAGGGGTATGGCTACACCTTC

j_gene: TRBJ2-3
abundance: many
v_gene: TRBV7-2
d_gene: .
CDR3aa: CASSPSRADTQYF
CDR3nt: TGTGCCAGCAGCCCGTCTAGGGCAGATACGCAGTATTTT

j_gene: TRBJ1-6
abundance: many
v_gene: TRBV29-1
d_gene: TRBD1
CDR3aa: CSASTGADNSPLHF
CDR3nt: TGCAGCGCTTCAACAGGGGCGGATAATTCACCCCTCCACTTT

j_gene: TRBJ1-2
abundance: many
v_gene: TRBV6-5
d_gene: TRBD1
CDR3aa: CASSYRGQGYGYTF
CDR3nt: TGTGCCAGCAGTTACAGAGGACAGGGGTATGGCTACACCTTC

j_gene: TRBJ2-3
abundance: many
v_gene: TRBV9
d_gene: .
CDR3aa: CASSVGRGTTASLRTDTQYF
CDR3nt: TGTGCCAGCAGCGTGGGGCGCGGCACTACAGCTTCCCTTAGAACAGATACGCAGTATTTT

j_gene: TRBJ2-1
abundance: many
v_gene: TRBV3-1
d_gene: .
CDR3aa: CASSQSRLLSYNEQFF
CDR3nt: TGTGCCAGCAGCCAAAGTCGACTCCTGTCCTACAATGAGCAGTTCTTC

j_gene: TRBJ2-3
abundance: many
v_gene: TRBV7-2
d_gene: .
CDR3aa: CASSRGRLSSTDTQYF
CDR3nt: TGTGCCAGCAGCCGAGGTCGCTTATCTAGCACAGATACGCAGTATTTT

j_gene: TRBJ2-2
abundance: many
v_gene: TRBV11-2
d_gene: TRBD1
CDR3aa: CASNHNLGGAGTGELFF
CDR3nt: TGTGCCAGCAACCACAACCTAGGGGGCGCTGGGACCGGGGAGCTGTTTTTT

j_gene: TRBJ1-1
abundance: many
v_gene: TRBV6-5
d_gene: .
CDR3aa: CAGGRPGGRFTEAFF
CDR3nt: TGTGCCGGCGGCCGACCCGGGGGGCGCTTCACTGAAGCTTTCTTT

j_gene: TRBJ1-1
abundance: many
v_gene: TRBV27
d_gene: .
CDR3aa: CASSLSIGDMNTEAFF
CDR3nt: TGTGCCAGCAGTTTATCGATAGGAGACATGAACACTGAAGCTTTCTTT

j_gene: TRBJ1-6
abundance: many
v_gene: TRBV27
d_gene: .
CDR3aa: CASSFALNSPLHF
CDR3nt: TGTGCCAGCAGTTTCGCCCTTAATTCACCCCTCCACTTT